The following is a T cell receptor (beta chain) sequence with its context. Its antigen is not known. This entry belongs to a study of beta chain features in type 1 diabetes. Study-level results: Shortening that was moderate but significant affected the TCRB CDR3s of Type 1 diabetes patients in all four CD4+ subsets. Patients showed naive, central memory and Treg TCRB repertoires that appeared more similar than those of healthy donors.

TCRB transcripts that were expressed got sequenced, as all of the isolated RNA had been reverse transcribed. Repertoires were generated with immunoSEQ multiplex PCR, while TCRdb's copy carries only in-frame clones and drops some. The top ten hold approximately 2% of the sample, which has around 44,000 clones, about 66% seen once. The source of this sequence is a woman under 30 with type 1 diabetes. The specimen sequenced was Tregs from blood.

CDR3 nucleotides: TGTGCCAGCAAAGGACAGGGACACACCGGGGAGCTGTTTTTT. The encoded protein is CASKGQGHTGELFF. The V and J genes are TRBV2 and TRBJ2-2; TRBD1 agrees at 8 bases. CDR1 is SNHLY, CDR2 FYNNEI, per germline. Trimming at V came to 7 bases and at J to 3 bases, leaving 4 bases not matched to a gene. The CDR3 length is 14 residues.